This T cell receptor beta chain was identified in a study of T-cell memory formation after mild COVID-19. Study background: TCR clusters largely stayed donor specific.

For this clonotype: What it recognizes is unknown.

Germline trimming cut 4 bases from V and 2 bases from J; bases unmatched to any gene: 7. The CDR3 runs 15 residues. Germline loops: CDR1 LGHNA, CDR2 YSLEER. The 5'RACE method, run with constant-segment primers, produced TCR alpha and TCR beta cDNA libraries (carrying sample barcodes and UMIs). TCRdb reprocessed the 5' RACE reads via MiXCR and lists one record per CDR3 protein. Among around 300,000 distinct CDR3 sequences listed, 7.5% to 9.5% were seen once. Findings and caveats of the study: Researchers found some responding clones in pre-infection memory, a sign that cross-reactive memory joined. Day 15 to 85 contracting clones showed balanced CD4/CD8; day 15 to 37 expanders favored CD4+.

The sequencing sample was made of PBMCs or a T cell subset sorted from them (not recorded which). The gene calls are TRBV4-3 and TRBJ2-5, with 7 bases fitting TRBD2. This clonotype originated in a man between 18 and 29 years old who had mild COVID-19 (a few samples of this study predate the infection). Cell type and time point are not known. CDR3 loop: CASSRGTIMQETQYF. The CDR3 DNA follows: TGCGCCAGCAGCCGCGGGACTATTATGCAAGAGACCCAGTACTTC.